The clone carrying this T cell receptor (beta chain) has a handful of counts. Its antigen remains unidentified. The sample originates from a study of post-analysis software for immune sequencing data. Overall study context: Recorded subtypes: relapsing-remitting, secondary progressive, progressive-relapsing; some patients unannotated.

Built from TCR beta cDNA, the libraries had unique molecular identifiers in them. The authors obtained roughly 0.5 million cDNA molecules from roughly 1.1 to 9.2 million T cells. TCRdb re-derived calls from the PCR reads in MiXCR, one entry per CDR3 protein. Altogether about 810,000 distinct CDR3 sequences are present, roughly 50% being singletons, with the ten largest covering roughly 4.4%. CDR3 size: 16 residues. J lost 4 bases, V lost 4 bases, and 12 bases had no gene match. Study conclusions and caveats: Compared with controls, patients had more of five TRBV segments, including TRBV5-6, TRBV5-1 and TRBV20-1. F-measure co-clustering was strong for batch-matched samples. Normalized Chao1 diversity was significantly lower in multiple sclerosis patients than in controls.

Source material: blood. The chain is built from TRBV12-3 or TRBV12-4 and TRBJ1-2; 7 positions agree with TRBD1. This clonotype was sampled from a girl aged 10 to 17 with multiple sclerosis. CDR3 residues: CASSSPPGGSIYGYTF. In DNA form, the CDR3 reads TGTGCCAGCAGTTCCCCTCCAGGGGGATCTATCTATGGCTACACCTTC.